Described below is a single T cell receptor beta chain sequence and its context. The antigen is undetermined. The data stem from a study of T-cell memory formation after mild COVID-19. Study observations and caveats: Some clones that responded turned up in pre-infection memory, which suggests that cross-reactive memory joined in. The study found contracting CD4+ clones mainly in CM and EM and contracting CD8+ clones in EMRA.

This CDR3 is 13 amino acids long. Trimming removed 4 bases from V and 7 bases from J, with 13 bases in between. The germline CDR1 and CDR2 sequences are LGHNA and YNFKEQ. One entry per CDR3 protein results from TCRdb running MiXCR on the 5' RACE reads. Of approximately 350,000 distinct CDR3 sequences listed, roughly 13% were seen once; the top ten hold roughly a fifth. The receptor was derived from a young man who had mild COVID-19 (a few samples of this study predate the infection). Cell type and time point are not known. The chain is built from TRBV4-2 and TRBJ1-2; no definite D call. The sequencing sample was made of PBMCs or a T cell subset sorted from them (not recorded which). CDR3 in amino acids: CASSPSVLAGYTF. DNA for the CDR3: TGTGCCAGCAGCCCTTCAGTGTTAGCTGGCTACACCTTC.